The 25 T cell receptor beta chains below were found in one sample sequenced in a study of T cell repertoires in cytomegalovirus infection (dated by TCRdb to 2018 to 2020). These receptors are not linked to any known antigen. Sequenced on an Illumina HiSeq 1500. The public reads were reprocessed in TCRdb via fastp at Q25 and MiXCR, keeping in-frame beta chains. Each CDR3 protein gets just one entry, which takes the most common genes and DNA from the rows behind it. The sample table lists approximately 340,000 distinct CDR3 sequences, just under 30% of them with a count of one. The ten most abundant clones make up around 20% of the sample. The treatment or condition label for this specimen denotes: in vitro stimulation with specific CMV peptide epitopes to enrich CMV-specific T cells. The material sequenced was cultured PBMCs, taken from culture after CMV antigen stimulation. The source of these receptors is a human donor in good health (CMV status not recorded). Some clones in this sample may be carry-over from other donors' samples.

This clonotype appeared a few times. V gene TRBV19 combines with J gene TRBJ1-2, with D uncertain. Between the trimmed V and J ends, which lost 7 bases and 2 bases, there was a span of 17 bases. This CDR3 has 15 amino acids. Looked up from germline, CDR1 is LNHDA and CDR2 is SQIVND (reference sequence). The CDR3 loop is CASTTPSLLNYGYTF. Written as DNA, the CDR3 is TGTGCCAGTACCACCCCCAGCCTACTCAACTATGGCTACACCTTC.

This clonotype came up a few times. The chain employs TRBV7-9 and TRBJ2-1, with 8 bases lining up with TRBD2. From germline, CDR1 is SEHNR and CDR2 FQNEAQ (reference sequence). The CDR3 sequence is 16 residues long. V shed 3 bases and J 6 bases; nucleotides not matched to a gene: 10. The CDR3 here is CASSFQRGGGPNEQFF. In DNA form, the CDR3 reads TGTGCCAGCAGCTTCCAAAGGGGCGGGGGGCCCAATGAGCAGTTCTTC.

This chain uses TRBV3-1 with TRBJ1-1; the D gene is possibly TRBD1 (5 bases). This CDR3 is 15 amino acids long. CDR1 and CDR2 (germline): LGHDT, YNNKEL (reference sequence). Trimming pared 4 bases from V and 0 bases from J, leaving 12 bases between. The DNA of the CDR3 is TGTGCCAGCAGCCGGGGGGGACCGCTGAACACTGAAGCTTTCTTT. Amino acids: CASSRGGPLNTEAFF.

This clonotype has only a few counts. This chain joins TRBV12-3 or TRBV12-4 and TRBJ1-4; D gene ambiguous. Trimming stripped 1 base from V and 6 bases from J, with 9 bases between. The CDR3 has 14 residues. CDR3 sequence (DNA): TGTGCCAGCAGTTTAGGGACGGGAGATGAAAAACTGTTTTTT. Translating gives CASSLGTGDEKLFF.

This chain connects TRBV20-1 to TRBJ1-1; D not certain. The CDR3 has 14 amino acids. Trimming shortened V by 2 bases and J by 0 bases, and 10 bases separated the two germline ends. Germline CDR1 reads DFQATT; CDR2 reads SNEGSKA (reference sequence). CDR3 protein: CSARLGGMNTEAFF. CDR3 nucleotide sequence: TGCAGTGCTAGACTGGGCGGGATGAACACTGAAGCTTTCTTT.

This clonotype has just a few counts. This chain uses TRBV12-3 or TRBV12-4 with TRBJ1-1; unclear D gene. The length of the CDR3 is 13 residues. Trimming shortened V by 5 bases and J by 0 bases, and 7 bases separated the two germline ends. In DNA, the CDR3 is TGTGCCAGCAGTCAACAGATGAACACTGAAGCTTTCTTT. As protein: CASSQQMNTEAFF.

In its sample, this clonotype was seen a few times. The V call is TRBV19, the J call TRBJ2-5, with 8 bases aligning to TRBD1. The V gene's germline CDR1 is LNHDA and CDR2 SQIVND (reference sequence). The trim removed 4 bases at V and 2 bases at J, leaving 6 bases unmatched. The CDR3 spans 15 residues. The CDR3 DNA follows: TGTGCCAGTAGTACGGGGGACAGGCTGCAAGAGACCCAGTACTTC. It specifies CASSTGDRLQETQYF. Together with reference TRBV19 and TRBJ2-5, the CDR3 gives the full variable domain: DGGITQSPKYLFRKEGQNVTLSCEQNLNHDAMYWYRQDPGQGLRLIYYSQIVNDFQKGDIAEGYSVSREKKESFPLTVTSAQKNPTAFYLCASSTGDRLQETQYFGPGTRLLVL.

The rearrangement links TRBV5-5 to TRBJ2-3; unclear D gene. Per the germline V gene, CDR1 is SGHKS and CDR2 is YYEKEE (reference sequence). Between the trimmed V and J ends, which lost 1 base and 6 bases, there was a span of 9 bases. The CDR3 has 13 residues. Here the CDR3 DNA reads TGTGCCAGCAGCTTGCAGCTTGAGGATACGCAGTATTTT. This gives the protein CASSLQLEDTQYF.

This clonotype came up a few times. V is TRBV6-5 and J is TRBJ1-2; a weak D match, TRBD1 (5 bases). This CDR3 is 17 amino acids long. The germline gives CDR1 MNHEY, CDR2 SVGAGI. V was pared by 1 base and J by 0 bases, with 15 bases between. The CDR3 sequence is CASSYFFPQGTNYGYTF. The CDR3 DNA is TGTGCCAGCAGTTACTTCTTCCCGCAGGGAACTAACTATGGCTACACCTTC.

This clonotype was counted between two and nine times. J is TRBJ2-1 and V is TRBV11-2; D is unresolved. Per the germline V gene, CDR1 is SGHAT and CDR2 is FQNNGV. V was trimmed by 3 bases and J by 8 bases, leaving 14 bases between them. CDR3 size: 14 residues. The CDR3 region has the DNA TGTGCCAGCAGCTTTTCCCCCGGTAACGATGAGCAGTTCTTC. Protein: CASSFSPGNDEQFF.

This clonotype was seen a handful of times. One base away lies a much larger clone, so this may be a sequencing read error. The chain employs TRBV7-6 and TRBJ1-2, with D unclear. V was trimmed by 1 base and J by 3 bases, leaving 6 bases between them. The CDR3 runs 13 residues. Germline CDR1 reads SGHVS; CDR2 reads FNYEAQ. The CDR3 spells CASSLDKDYGYTF. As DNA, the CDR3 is TGTGCCAGCAGCTTAGACAAGGACTATGGCTACACCTTC.

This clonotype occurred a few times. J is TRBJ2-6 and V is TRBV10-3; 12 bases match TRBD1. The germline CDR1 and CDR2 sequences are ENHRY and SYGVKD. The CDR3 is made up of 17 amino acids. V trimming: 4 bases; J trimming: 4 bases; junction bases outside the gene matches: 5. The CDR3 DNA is TGTGCCATCAGTGGGGGGACAGGGGGCTCCGGGGCCAACGTCCTGACTTTC. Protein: CAISGGTGGSGANVLTF.

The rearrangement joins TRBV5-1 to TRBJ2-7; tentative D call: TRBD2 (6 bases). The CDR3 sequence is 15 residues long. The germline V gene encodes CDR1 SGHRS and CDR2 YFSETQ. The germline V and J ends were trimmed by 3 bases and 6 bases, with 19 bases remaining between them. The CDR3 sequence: CASSSAPGESVEQYF. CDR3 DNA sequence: TGCGCCAGCAGCTCGGCTCCGGGGGAGAGTGTCGAGCAGTACTTC.

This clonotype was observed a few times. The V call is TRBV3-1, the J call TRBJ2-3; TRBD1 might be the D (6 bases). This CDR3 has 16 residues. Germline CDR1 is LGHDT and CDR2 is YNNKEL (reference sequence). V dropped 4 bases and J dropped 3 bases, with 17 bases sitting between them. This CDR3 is CASSPPGTFSTDTQYF. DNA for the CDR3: TGTGCCAGCAGCCCACCCGGGACATTTAGTACAGATACGCAGTATTTT.

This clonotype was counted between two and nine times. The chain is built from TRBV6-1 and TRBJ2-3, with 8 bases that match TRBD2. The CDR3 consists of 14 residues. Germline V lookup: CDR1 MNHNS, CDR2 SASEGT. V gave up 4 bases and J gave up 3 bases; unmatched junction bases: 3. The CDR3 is CASSVLAVTDTQYF. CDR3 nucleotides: TGTGCCAGCAGTGTACTAGCGGTGACAGATACGCAGTATTTT.

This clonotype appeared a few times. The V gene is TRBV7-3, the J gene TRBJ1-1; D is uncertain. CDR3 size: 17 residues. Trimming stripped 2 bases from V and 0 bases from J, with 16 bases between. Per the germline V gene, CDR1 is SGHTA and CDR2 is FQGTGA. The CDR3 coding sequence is TGTGCCAGCAGCTTATACCCCCTCGGAGTAGTGAACACTGAAGCTTTCTTT. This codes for CASSLYPLGVVNTEAFF.

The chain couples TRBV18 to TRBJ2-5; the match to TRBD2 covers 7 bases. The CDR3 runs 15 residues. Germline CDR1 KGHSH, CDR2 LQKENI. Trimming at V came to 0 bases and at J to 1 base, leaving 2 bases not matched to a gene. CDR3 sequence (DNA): TGTGCCAGCTCACCACCGGGAGGGGCCCAAGAGACCCAGTACTTC. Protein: CASSPPGGAQETQYF.

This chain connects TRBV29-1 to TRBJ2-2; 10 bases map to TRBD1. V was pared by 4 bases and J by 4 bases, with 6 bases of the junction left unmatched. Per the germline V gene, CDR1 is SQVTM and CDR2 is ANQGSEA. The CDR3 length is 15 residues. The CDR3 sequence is CSVATGTGVTGELFF. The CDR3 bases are TGCAGCGTTGCGACCGGGACAGGGGTCACCGGGGAGCTGTTTTTT.

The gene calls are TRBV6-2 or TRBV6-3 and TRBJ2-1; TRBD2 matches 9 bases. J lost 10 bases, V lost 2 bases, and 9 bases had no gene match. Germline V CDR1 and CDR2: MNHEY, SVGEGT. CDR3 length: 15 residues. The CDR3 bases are TGTGCCAGCAGTTACGAGGCGGGAGGGCGGAAGGAGCAGTTCTTC. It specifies CASSYEAGGRKEQFF.

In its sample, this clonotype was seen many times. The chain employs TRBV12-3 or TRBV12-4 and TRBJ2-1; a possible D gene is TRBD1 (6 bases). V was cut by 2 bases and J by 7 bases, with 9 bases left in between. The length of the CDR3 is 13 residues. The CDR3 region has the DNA TGTGCCAGCAGTTTATGGACAGATAATGAGCAGTTCTTC. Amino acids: CASSLWTDNEQFF.

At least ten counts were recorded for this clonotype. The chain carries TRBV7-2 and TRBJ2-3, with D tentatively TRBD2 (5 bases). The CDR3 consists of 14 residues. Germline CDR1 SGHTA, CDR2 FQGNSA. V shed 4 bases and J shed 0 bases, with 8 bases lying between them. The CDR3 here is CASSSRASTDTQYF. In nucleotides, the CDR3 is TGTGCCAGCAGCTCGAGGGCCAGCACAGATACGCAGTATTTT. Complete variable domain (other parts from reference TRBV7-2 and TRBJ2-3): GAGVSQSPSNKVTEKGKDVELRCDPISGHTALYWYRQSLGQGLEFLIYFQGNSAPDKSGLPSDRFSAERTGGSVSTLTIQRTQQEDSAVYLCASSSRASTDTQYFGPGTRLTVL.

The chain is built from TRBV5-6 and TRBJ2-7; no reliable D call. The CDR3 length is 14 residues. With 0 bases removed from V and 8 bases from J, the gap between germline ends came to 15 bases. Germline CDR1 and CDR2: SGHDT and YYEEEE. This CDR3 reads CASSLAQSFGQQYF. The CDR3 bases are TGTGCCAGCAGCTTGGCCCAGTCCTTCGGCCAGCAGTACTTC.

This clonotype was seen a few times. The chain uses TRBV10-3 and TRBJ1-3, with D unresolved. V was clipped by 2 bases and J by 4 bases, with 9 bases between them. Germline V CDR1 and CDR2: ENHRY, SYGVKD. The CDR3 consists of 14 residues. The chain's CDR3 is CAISELRSGNTIYF. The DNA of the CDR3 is TGTGCCATCAGTGAGCTGAGGTCCGGAAACACCATATATTTT.

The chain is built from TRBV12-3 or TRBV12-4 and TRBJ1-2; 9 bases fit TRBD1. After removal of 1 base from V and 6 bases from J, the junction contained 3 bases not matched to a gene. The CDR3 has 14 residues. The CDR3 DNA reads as TGTGCCAGCAGTTTAGAGGGACAGGGTAATGGCTACACCTTC. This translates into CASSLEGQGNGYTF.

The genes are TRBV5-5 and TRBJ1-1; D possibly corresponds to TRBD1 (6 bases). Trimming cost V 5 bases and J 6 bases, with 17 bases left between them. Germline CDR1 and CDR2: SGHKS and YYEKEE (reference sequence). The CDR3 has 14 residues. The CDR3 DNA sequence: TGTGCCAGCAGTGCAGGGGTTCGAACCCCTGAAGCTTTCTTT. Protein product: CASSAGVRTPEAFF.